A selection of T cell receptor beta chains follows, all from one sample in a study of T-cell memory formation after mild COVID-19. TCRdb passed the 5' RACE reads through MiXCR, listing each CDR3 protein once. The profile shows 250,000 to 350,000 distinct CDR3 sequences, roughly 16% of them singletons. Sequenced: PBMCs or a T cell subset sorted from them (not recorded which). These receptors were collected from a man aged 18 to 30 who had mild COVID-19 (a few samples of this study predate the infection). Cell type and time point are not known. CDR3s include the opening cysteine and the closing phenylalanine or tryptophan. The order of the fields is clone size, V gene, D gene, J gene, CDR3 DNA, CDR3 protein. A D gene is named only where the DNA matches it firmly. Clone size is shown for a subset of rows, as once, few, many or a class of expanded clone.

abundance: -
v_gene: TRBV10-3
d_gene: TRBD1
j_gene: TRBJ1-1
CDR3nt: TGTGCCATCAGTCGACAGGGAGGGAACACTGAAGCTTTCTTT
CDR3aa: CAISRQGGNTEAFF

abundance: -
v_gene: TRBV9
d_gene: -
j_gene: TRBJ1-2
CDR3nt: TGTGCCAGCAGCTCAGAAGTGAGTCCGAGCCAAACTGGCTACACCTTC
CDR3aa: CASSSEVSPSQTGYTF

abundance: few
v_gene: TRBV4-2
d_gene: -
j_gene: TRBJ1-1
CDR3nt: TGTGCCAGCAGCCAAGCTCGGCAGGGGACCACTGAAGCTTTCTTT
CDR3aa: CASSQARQGTTEAFF

abundance: -
v_gene: TRBV7-2
d_gene: TRBD2
j_gene: TRBJ2-2
CDR3nt: TGTGCCAGCAGCCGAGCGGGGGCCAACACCGGGGAGCTGTTTTTT
CDR3aa: CASSRAGANTGELFF

abundance: -
v_gene: TRBV6-6
d_gene: -
j_gene: TRBJ1-2
CDR3nt: TGTGCCAGCAGTCAACTCTATGGCTACACCTTC
CDR3aa: CASSQLYGYTF

abundance: -
v_gene: TRBV9
d_gene: -
j_gene: TRBJ1-5
CDR3nt: TGTGCCAGCAGCGTCTCTGGGAGCAATCAGCCCCAGCATTTT
CDR3aa: CASSVSGSNQPQHF

abundance: many
v_gene: TRBV4-2
d_gene: -
j_gene: TRBJ2-7
CDR3nt: TGTGCCAGCAGCCAAGATCTTCGGACGGGGGGCCAGTACTACGAGCAGTACTTC
CDR3aa: CASSQDLRTGGQYYEQYF

abundance: few
v_gene: TRBV3-1
d_gene: TRBD1
j_gene: TRBJ2-3
CDR3nt: TGTGCCAGCAGCCGCCTCAGAGGGACAGGAGACACAGATACGCAGTATTTT
CDR3aa: CASSRLRGTGDTDTQYF

abundance: few
v_gene: TRBV7-6
d_gene: TRBD2
j_gene: TRBJ2-5
CDR3nt: TGTGCCAGCAGCCAAACCGGGGGGAGACCGTACCAAGAGACCCAGTACTTC
CDR3aa: CASSQTGGRPYQETQYF

abundance: few
v_gene: TRBV20-1
d_gene: -
j_gene: TRBJ2-1
CDR3nt: TGCAGTGCTAGCCCGCTTAATGAGCAGTTCTTC
CDR3aa: CSASPLNEQFF

abundance: -
v_gene: TRBV9
d_gene: TRBD1
j_gene: TRBJ1-2
CDR3nt: TGTGCCAGCAGCCCTCGGACAGGGTCAAGCGACTACACCTTC
CDR3aa: CASSPRTGSSDYTF

abundance: -
v_gene: TRBV6-2/TRBV6-3
d_gene: -
j_gene: TRBJ1-1
CDR3nt: TGTGCCAGCAGTTTCGGACATTGGGGTGAAGCTTTCTTT
CDR3aa: CASSFGHWGEAFF

abundance: -
v_gene: TRBV20-1
d_gene: -
j_gene: TRBJ2-1
CDR3nt: TGCAGTGCTAACGAGGGAAGCTCCTACAATGAGCAGTTCTTC
CDR3aa: CSANEGSSYNEQFF

abundance: few
v_gene: TRBV20-1
d_gene: -
j_gene: TRBJ1-5
CDR3nt: TGCAGTGCTAGTTCCACTAATCAGCCCCAGCATTTT
CDR3aa: CSASSTNQPQHF

abundance: -
v_gene: TRBV2
d_gene: TRBD1
j_gene: TRBJ1-5
CDR3nt: TGTGCCGGCCGGGACAGTGGTCAGCCCCAGCATTTT
CDR3aa: CAGRDSGQPQHF

abundance: few
v_gene: TRBV15
d_gene: -
j_gene: TRBJ1-2
CDR3nt: TGTGCCACCAGCTCCCGGAGGGACAACTATGGCTACACCTTC
CDR3aa: CATSSRRDNYGYTF

abundance: -
v_gene: TRBV3-1
d_gene: -
j_gene: TRBJ2-1
CDR3nt: TGTGCCAGCAGCCAGAACACGGTCGATGAGCAGTTCTTC
CDR3aa: CASSQNTVDEQFF

abundance: few
v_gene: TRBV7-9
d_gene: -
j_gene: TRBJ2-5
CDR3nt: TGTGCCAGCAGCTTATCGGGACGCCAAGAGACCCAGTACTTC
CDR3aa: CASSLSGRQETQYF

abundance: once
v_gene: TRBV7-6
d_gene: TRBD1
j_gene: TRBJ2-7
CDR3nt: TGTGCCAGCAGCCTCGGTGGGGGACAGGGTGAGCAGTACTTC
CDR3aa: CASSLGGGQGEQYF

abundance: -
v_gene: TRBV30
d_gene: -
j_gene: TRBJ2-7
CDR3nt: TGTGCCTGGAGCGGGGCCTACGAGCAGTACTTC
CDR3aa: CAWSGAYEQYF

abundance: -
v_gene: TRBV2
d_gene: -
j_gene: TRBJ1-6
CDR3nt: TGTGCCAGCAGCCTACAAGCGGGTAATTCACCCCTCCACTTT
CDR3aa: CASSLQAGNSPLHF

abundance: few
v_gene: TRBV11-2
d_gene: -
j_gene: TRBJ2-5
CDR3nt: TGTGCCAGCAGCCAGGAGGGACAGAAAGAAGAGACCCAGTACTTC
CDR3aa: CASSQEGQKEETQYF

abundance: -
v_gene: TRBV4-2
d_gene: TRBD1
j_gene: TRBJ2-1
CDR3nt: TGTGCCAGCAGCCACGGGACAGGCTTCTCCTACAATGAGCAGTTCTTC
CDR3aa: CASSHGTGFSYNEQFF

abundance: many
v_gene: TRBV24-1
d_gene: TRBD1
j_gene: TRBJ2-3
CDR3nt: TGTGCCACCAGTGAAGGGGGCGCGGTAACAGATACGCAGTATTTT
CDR3aa: CATSEGGAVTDTQYF

abundance: -
v_gene: TRBV5-1
d_gene: TRBD2
j_gene: TRBJ2-1
CDR3nt: TGCGCCAGCAGCTTCGGTAGCGGGGGCCTCAATGAGCAGTTCTTC
CDR3aa: CASSFGSGGLNEQFF

abundance: few
v_gene: TRBV7-9
d_gene: -
j_gene: TRBJ2-3
CDR3nt: TGTGCCAGCAGCCAGGGGACCGCAGATACGCAGTATTTT
CDR3aa: CASSQGTADTQYF

abundance: few
v_gene: TRBV23-1
d_gene: -
j_gene: TRBJ1-3
CDR3nt: TGCGCCAGCAGTCCACCTGACAATTACTCTGGAAACACCATATATTTT
CDR3aa: CASSPPDNYSGNTIYF

abundance: -
v_gene: TRBV11-2
d_gene: TRBD2
j_gene: TRBJ2-1
CDR3nt: TGTGCCAGCAGCCCCCTGGCACTAGCGGTATTTGAGCAGTTCTTC
CDR3aa: CASSPLALAVFEQFF

abundance: -
v_gene: TRBV18
d_gene: -
j_gene: TRBJ1-6
CDR3nt: TGTGCCAGCTCACCAGGACAGCAAACTGATAATTCACCCCTCCACTTT
CDR3aa: CASSPGQQTDNSPLHF

abundance: -
v_gene: TRBV29-1
d_gene: TRBD2
j_gene: TRBJ2-1
CDR3nt: TGCAGCGTACACCTAGCGGGGGGGCCCCATGAGCAGTTCTTC
CDR3aa: CSVHLAGGPHEQFF

abundance: few
v_gene: TRBV20-1
d_gene: -
j_gene: TRBJ1-3
CDR3nt: TGCAGTGCTGGACGCTCCGAAGGAAACACCATATATTTT
CDR3aa: CSAGRSEGNTIYF

abundance: few
v_gene: TRBV7-6
d_gene: TRBD1
j_gene: TRBJ1-4
CDR3nt: TGTGCCAGCAGCCCGGGACAGGGGGAACTGTTTTTT
CDR3aa: CASSPGQGELFF

abundance: -
v_gene: TRBV4-1
d_gene: -
j_gene: TRBJ1-6
CDR3nt: TGCGCCAGCAGCCAAGTGTGGGGCCAGAATTCACCCCTCCACTTT
CDR3aa: CASSQVWGQNSPLHF

abundance: few
v_gene: TRBV6-2/TRBV6-3
d_gene: -
j_gene: TRBJ1-1
CDR3nt: TGTGCCAGCATGGACACGCGGAACACTGAAGCTTTCTTT
CDR3aa: CASMDTRNTEAFF

abundance: -
v_gene: TRBV20-1
d_gene: TRBD1
j_gene: TRBJ1-2
CDR3nt: TGCAGTGCTTCGGGACAGCAGGTCGGCTACACCTTC
CDR3aa: CSASGQQVGYTF

abundance: many
v_gene: TRBV20-1
d_gene: -
j_gene: TRBJ1-2
CDR3nt: TGCAGTGGCTCAGACGGAAGTAGAAACTATGGCTACACCTTC
CDR3aa: CSGSDGSRNYGYTF

abundance: -
v_gene: TRBV19
d_gene: TRBD1
j_gene: TRBJ2-3
CDR3nt: TGTGCCAGTAGAACCGGGACAGGGGATACGCAGTATTTT
CDR3aa: CASRTGTGDTQYF

abundance: many
v_gene: TRBV6-6
d_gene: TRBD2
j_gene: TRBJ2-1
CDR3nt: TGTGCCAGCAGTTATTTCGATCCGGGGGGTCGGGATGAGCAGTTCTTC
CDR3aa: CASSYFDPGGRDEQFF

abundance: -
v_gene: TRBV7-2
d_gene: TRBD1
j_gene: TRBJ1-1
CDR3nt: TGTGCCAGCAGCTCAGACGGACAGGGAAAGGCTTTCTTT
CDR3aa: CASSSDGQGKAFF

abundance: few
v_gene: TRBV19
d_gene: TRBD1
j_gene: TRBJ2-3
CDR3nt: TGTGCCAGTAGCCGACAGGGATGGAGCACAGATACGCAGTATTTT
CDR3aa: CASSRQGWSTDTQYF

abundance: few
v_gene: TRBV29-1
d_gene: -
j_gene: TRBJ2-1
CDR3nt: TGCAGCGTTACTGGACAGCCTCAGCAGTTCTTC
CDR3aa: CSVTGQPQQFF

abundance: -
v_gene: TRBV6-2/TRBV6-3
d_gene: TRBD1
j_gene: TRBJ1-1
CDR3nt: TGTGCCAGCAGCCGGGACAGGGTATCCGGCACTGAAGCTTTCTTT
CDR3aa: CASSRDRVSGTEAFF

abundance: many
v_gene: TRBV4-2
d_gene: TRBD1
j_gene: TRBJ2-5
CDR3nt: TGTGCCAGCAGCACCGTTGGGCCAGGGGGCCAAGAGACCCAGTACTTC
CDR3aa: CASSTVGPGGQETQYF

abundance: -
v_gene: TRBV18
d_gene: -
j_gene: TRBJ1-1
CDR3nt: TGTGCCAGCTCACCAGGGAGATCCACTGAAGCTTTCTTT
CDR3aa: CASSPGRSTEAFF

abundance: -
v_gene: TRBV4-1
d_gene: TRBD2
j_gene: TRBJ2-1
CDR3nt: TGCGCCAGCAGCCAAGTCAGCGGGGGGTCGTACAATGAGCAGTTCTTC
CDR3aa: CASSQVSGGSYNEQFF